These 10 T cell receptor beta chains originate from one sample sequenced in a study of T-cell reconstitution after alpha-beta-depleted transplantation in children. Unique molecular identifiers were used in preparing the TCRbeta library. MiXCR, applied by TCRdb to the PCR reads, yields one record per CDR3 protein. This sample has about 590,000 distinct CDR3 sequences, with 10% to 15% found just once. The sequences come from PBMCs, mostly from graft donor cells, collected 360 days after TCRalphabeta/CD19-depleted stem cell transplant. Receptor source: a male patient between 10 and 17 years old who had a stem cell transplant for acute myeloid leukemia, so the T cells may come from the graft donor.

This clonotype has ten or more counts. The rearrangement joins TRBV30 to TRBJ2-7; the D is unclear. Trimming removed 5 bases at V and 2 bases at J, with 13 bases between. The V gene's germline CDR1 is GTSNPN and CDR2 SVGIG (reference sequence). The CDR3 extends over 13 amino acids. CDR3 in amino acids: CAWHPYNAYEQYF. The CDR3 DNA is TGTGCCTGGCACCCCTACAACGCCTACGAGCAGTACTTC.

Points on this clonotype: This sequence may be a read error, since a much larger clone differs from it by one base. Since the CDR3 does not end with the conserved phenylalanine or tryptophan, this likely comes from a read error. The chain couples TRBV20-1 to TRBJ2-5; D gene uncertain. With 3 bases removed from V and 1 base from J, the gap between germline ends came to 3 bases. Per the germline V gene, CDR1 is DFQATT and CDR2 is SNEGSKA (reference sequence). This CDR3 is 11 amino acids long. CDR3 DNA sequence: TGCAGTGCTAGGCGCCAAGAGACCCAGTACTAC. Translating it yields CSARRQETQYY.

The sample holds many counts of this clonotype. The V gene is TRBV29-1, the J gene TRBJ1-1; D not certain. V dropped 0 bases and J dropped 0 bases, with 8 bases sitting between them. Germline CDR1 SQVTM, CDR2 ANQGSEA. This CDR3 has 14 residues. CDR3 sequence (DNA): TGCAGCGTTGAAGATCCCCACGTGAACACTGAAGCTTTCTTT. This translates into CSVEDPHVNTEAFF. The whole variable domain, filled in from reference TRBV29-1 and TRBJ1-1, reads SAVISQKPSRDICQRGTSLTIQCQVDSQVTMMFWYRQQPGQSLTLIATANQGSEATYESGFVIDKFPISRPNLTFSTLTVSNMSPEDSSIYLCSVEDPHVNTEAFFGQGTRLTVV.

This clonotype was recorded at least ten times. The chain uses TRBV5-1 and TRBJ2-5, with 7 bases lining up with TRBD2. After removal of 0 bases from V and 1 base from J, the junction contained 6 bases not matched to a gene. The CDR3 length is 16 residues. Germline V gene lookup returns CDR1 SGHRS and CDR2 YFSETQ. DNA for the CDR3: TGCGCCAGCAGCTTGGGGCTAGCGGAATCCCAAGAGACCCAGTACTTC. Amino acids: CASSLGLAESQETQYF. The whole variable domain, filled in from reference TRBV5-1 and TRBJ2-5, reads KAGVTQTPRYLIKTRGQQVTLSCSPISGHRSVSWYQQTPGQGLQFLFEYFSETQRNKGNFPGRFSGRQFSNSRSEMNVSTLELGDSALYLCASSLGLAESQETQYFGPGTRLLVL.

This chain links TRBV18 with TRBJ1-1; perhaps TRBD1 as D (6 bases). The CDR3 totals 17 residues. Germline CDR1 and CDR2: KGHSH and LQKENI. V was clipped by 5 bases and J by 0 bases, with 19 bases between them. In DNA, the CDR3 is TGTGCCAGCTCATTCGGCAGGGGAGTTGTTGTGAACACTGAAGCTTTCTTT. This gives the protein CASSFGRGVVVNTEAFF. Filled out from reference TRBV18 and TRBJ1-1, the complete variable domain reads NAGVMQNPRHLVRRRGQEARLRCSPMKGHSHVYWYRQLPEEGLKFMVYLQKENIIDESGMPKERFSAEFPKEGPSILRIQQVVRGDSAAYFCASSFGRGVVVNTEAFFGQGTRLTVV.

This rearrangement joins TRBV11-2 to TRBJ2-7; TRBD1 agrees at 11 bases. CDR3 length: 17 amino acids. Germline V CDR1 and CDR2: SGHAT, FQNNGV. V lost 4 bases and J lost 4; bases outside the gene matches: 12. Written as DNA, the CDR3 is TGTGCCAGCAGCTGGACAGGGGGCTCAGCCACTACTTACGAGCAGTACTTC. Its protein product is CASSWTGGSATTYEQYF.

This clonotype has only a few counts. This sequence joins TRBV29-1 and TRBJ2-5, with no clear D. The CDR3 is 15 amino acids. Looked up from germline, CDR1 is SQVTM and CDR2 is ANQGSEA. The V end was cut by 6 bases, the J end by 5 bases, with 22 bases between. CDR3 DNA: TGCAGCGTCCCCCCCGAACGCATGCTCGGGGAGACCCAGTACTTC. Translated, it gives CSVPPERMLGETQYF.

This clonotype was counted at least ten times. This sequence joins TRBV13 and TRBJ2-1; the match to TRBD2 covers 13 bases. Germline V lookup: CDR1 PRHDT, CDR2 FYEKMQ (reference sequence). This CDR3 region has 17 residues. The junction had 8 bases not matched to a gene; V was cut back by 5 bases and J by 4 bases. The CDR3 coding sequence is TGTGCCAGCAGCCTCCGGACTAGCGGGAGTCTGTACAATGAGCAGTTCTTC. Translated, it gives CASSLRTSGSLYNEQFF.

There are many counts of this clonotype. The V and J genes are TRBV4-3 and TRBJ2-1, with TRBD2 matching over 7 bases. The CDR3 totals 20 residues. V lost 0 bases and J lost 7; bases outside the gene matches: 21. The germline gives CDR1 LGHNA, CDR2 YSLEER. The CDR3 bases are TGCGCCAGCAGCCAAGATACCCTTCCCGGGGCGGGAGTAGGGAGGAATGAGCAGTTCTTC. Encoded protein: CASSQDTLPGAGVGRNEQFF.

This clonotype was observed at least ten times. This sequence joins TRBV5-1 and TRBJ2-7; D remains unclear. CDR1 SGHRS and CDR2 YFSETQ come from the germline V gene. Trimming shortened V by 4 bases and J by 6 bases, and 14 bases separated the two germline ends. CDR3 size: 13 residues. The CDR3 sequence: CASSPDSPGEQYF. The CDR3 nucleotides read TGCGCCAGCAGCCCCGATTCCCCGGGCGAGCAGTACTTC.